Following are 4 T cell receptor beta chains from one sample sequenced in a study of T cell responses to AZD1222 COVID-19 vaccine. Assay used: immunoSEQ multiplex PCR; TCRdb lists only in-frame clones, some missing. The table lists 130,000 or so clones, 75% to 95% of them singletons. The specimen comprised peripheral blood, sampled 28 days after the second dose of the MenACWY control vaccine. These receptors came from an adult who received the MenACWY meningococcal vaccine as a control.

The gene calls are TRBV12-3 or TRBV12-4 and TRBJ1-1, with no clear D. Trimming stripped 8 bases from V and 6 bases from J, with 10 bases between. The CDR3 sequence is 11 residues long. The CDR3 DNA follows: TGTGCCAGCGGCCAAGGCGCTGAAGCTTTCTTT. Protein sequence: CASGQGAEAFF.

This chain joins TRBV6-5 and TRBJ2-5; D is possibly TRBD1 (6 bases). V lost 5 bases and J lost 4, with 14 bases in between. Germline lookup yields CDR1 MNHEY and CDR2 SVGAGI. The CDR3 is 14 residues long. In nucleotides, the CDR3 is TGTGCCAGCAGTAGAACAGGGTACGGAGAGACCCAGTACTTC. Protein sequence: CASSRTGYGETQYF.

The chain recombines TRBV11-2 with TRBJ2-7; unclear D gene. Trimming left V 0 bases short and J 4 bases short, with 7 bases between. This CDR3 is built from 13 residues. Germline V gene data show CDR1 as SGHAT and CDR2 as FQNNGV. CDR3 region: CASSLDIVYEQYF. For the CDR3, the DNA is TGTGCCAGCAGCTTAGATATCGTGTACGAGCAGTACTTC.

The table lists this clone with a few counts. The chain couples TRBV28 to TRBJ1-5, with a weak D call TRBD1 (6 bases). CDR1 and CDR2 (germline): MDHEN, SYDVKM. This CDR3 comprises 14 residues. The V end was cut by 2 bases, the J end by 7 bases, with 12 bases between. In DNA, the CDR3 is TGTGCCAGCAGTTTACCACAGGGTAGACAGCCCCAGCATTTT. The encoded protein is CASSLPQGRQPQHF.